The clone carrying this T cell receptor (beta chain) turned up a few times. Its target is unknown. Every bit of the isolated RNA underwent reverse transcription, so sequencing read expressed TCRB transcripts. Profiled with immunoSEQ multiplex PCR; TCRdb holds only in-frame clones, not every one. The sample carries around 330,000 clones, 11% recorded once. V was clipped by 5 bases and J by 5 bases, with 15 bases between them. From germline, CDR1 is SGHTA and CDR2 FQGNSA. The CDR3 covers 14 residues. The record originates from a study of beta chain features in type 1 diabetes. Overall study findings and caveats: In cDNA sequencing, cells with high TCR expression could be over-represented.

What was sequenced was naive CD4+ T cells from blood. The receptor was derived from a woman in her 30s in good health. The chain employs TRBV7-2 and TRBJ2-5; D may be TRBD2 (6 bases). In nucleotides, the CDR3 is TGTGCCAGCAGCCCCTCGGGAGCCGGTGAGACCCAGTACTTC. It encodes CASSPSGAGETQYF.